This TCR beta chain was sequenced during a study of technical replicates of blood from several donors. Assay: immunoSEQ multiplex PCR; the TCRdb copy retains only in-frame clones and omits some. The sample shows about 79,000 clones, 90% to 95% of them seen only once. The V gene's germline CDR1 is MNHEY and CDR2 SVGAGI. With 0 bases clipped from V and 2 bases from J, the junction kept 4 bases outside the gene matches. CDR3 length: 15 residues. The sequence came from a human donor in good health. Specimen: T cells isolated from PBMCs. The J gene is TRBJ2-7, the V gene TRBV6-5; TRBD2 matches at 7 bases. CDR3 sequence (DNA): TGTGCCAGCAGTTACTCGGGCGGGGGAACCTACGAGCAGTACTTC. Translated: CASSYSGGGTYEQYF.